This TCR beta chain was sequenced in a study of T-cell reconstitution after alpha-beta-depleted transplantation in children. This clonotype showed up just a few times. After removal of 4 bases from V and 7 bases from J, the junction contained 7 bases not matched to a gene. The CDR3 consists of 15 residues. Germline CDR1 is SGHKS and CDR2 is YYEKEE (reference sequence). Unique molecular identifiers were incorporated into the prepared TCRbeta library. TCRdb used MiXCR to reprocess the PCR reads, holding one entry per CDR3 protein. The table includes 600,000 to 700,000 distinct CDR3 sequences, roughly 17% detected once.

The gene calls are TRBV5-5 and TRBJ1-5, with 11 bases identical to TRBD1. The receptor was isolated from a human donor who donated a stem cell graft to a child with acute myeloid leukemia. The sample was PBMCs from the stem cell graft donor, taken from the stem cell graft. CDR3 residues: CASSPWGQGGQPQHF. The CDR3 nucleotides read TGTGCCAGCAGCCCCTGGGGACAGGGGGGACAGCCCCAGCATTTT.